Listed below are T cell receptor beta chains from one sample, sequenced in a study of cytomegalovirus exposure and HLA in healthy donors. Method: immunoSEQ multiplex PCR; TCRdb's copy keeps in-frame clones and lacks some. The sample includes 85,000 to 100,000 clones, under 80% of them seen just once. Input material: PBMCs. The receptors derive from a man between 45 and 60 years old in good health and CMV-seropositive. The CDR3 runs from the conserved cysteine through the conserved F or W. The order of the fields is J gene, D gene, V gene, clone size, CDR3 DNA, CDR3 protein. A D gene is named only where the DNA matches it firmly. A row's size may be missing; if present it is once, few, many or a size class.

>TRBJ2-5|TRBD2|TRBV7-9|-
TGTGCCAGCAGGAGTTCGTTGCGGGGGGGCATAGAGACCCAGTACTTC
CASRSSLRGGIETQYF
>TRBJ2-5|-|TRBV5-1|-
TGCGCCAGCAGCCTTTTATACCAAGAGACCCAGTACTTC
CASSLLYQETQYF
>TRBJ2-4|TRBD1|TRBV7-2|-
TGTGCCAGCAGCACCGGACAGGGAAACATTCAGTACTTC
CASSTGQGNIQYF
>TRBJ2-7|-|TRBV18|-
TGTGCCAGCCCACCACCGTCTTCCGAGCAGTACTTC
CASPPPSSEQYF
>TRBJ2-5|-|TRBV6-5|-
TGTGCCAGCAGTGTCAGGGGTGGTGAGACCCAGTACTTC
CASSVRGGETQYF
>TRBJ1-2|TRBD1|TRBV28|-
TGTGCCAGCAGTTTTACAGGGGGCGAGGGATCGGAAGGCTACACCTTC
CASSFTGGEGSEGYTF
>TRBJ1-1|-|TRBV4-1|-
TGCGCCAGCAGCCATCCCGCGCACCGGGACTACGAGGGCACTGAAGCTTTCTTT
CASSHPAHRDYEGTEAFF
>TRBJ2-7|-|TRBV5-1|-
TGCGCCAGCAGCTTGGAGAGCGAGCAGTACTTC
CASSLESEQYF
>TRBJ1-1|-|TRBV6-5|-
TGTGCCAGCAGTTACATTACGGGGAACACTGAAGCTTTCTTT
CASSYITGNTEAFF
>TRBJ1-2|-|TRBV27|-
TGTGCCAGCAGAACAGCGGGGGCTCCCTCCTATGGCTACACCTTC
CASRTAGAPSYGYTF
>TRBJ1-3|TRBD1|TRBV2|-
TGTGCCAGCAGCCTCTCAGGGGGAGGTACTGGAAACACCATATATTTT
CASSLSGGGTGNTIYF
>TRBJ2-7|-|TRBV9|-
TGTGCCAGCAGCATTGGACCGGAGGAAGGGGAGCAGTACTTC
CASSIGPEEGEQYF
>TRBJ1-2|-|TRBV28|-
TGTGCCAGCAGTTTACTTTACCGGGGTGGCTACACCTTC
CASSLLYRGGYTF
>TRBJ1-1|-|TRBV6-5|medium-sized
TGTGCCACTAGTGGGAGGAACACTGAAGCTTTCTTT
CATSGRNTEAFF
>TRBJ1-5|TRBD1|TRBV7-2|few
TGTGCCAGCAGCAAAAACAGGGGTCAGCCCCAGCATTTT
CASSKNRGQPQHF
>TRBJ1-1|-|TRBV7-2|-
TGTGCCAGCAGCCGAACAGGGAGCAGCACTGAAGCTTTCTTT
CASSRTGSSTEAFF
>TRBJ2-5|TRBD2|TRBV29-1|-
TGCAGCGTTGTGACCGTGGGGGGGGAGACCCAGTACTTC
CSVVTVGGETQYF
>TRBJ2-3|-|TRBV7-2|-
TGTGCCAGCAGCTTTAGGCGGGGCGCCCCCACAGATACGCAGTATTTT
CASSFRRGAPTDTQYF
>TRBJ2-1|-|TRBV7-3|-
TGTGCCAGCAGCTTAAATAGCAATGAGCAGTTCTTC
CASSLNSNEQFF
>TRBJ1-3|-|TRBV6-5|-
TGTGCCAGCAGCCGGACAGTGGCAGGGGGAAACACCATATATTTT
CASSRTVAGGNTIYF
>TRBJ1-1|-|TRBV29-1|-
TGCAGCGTTGCGTTATACACTGAAGCTTTCTTT
CSVALYTEAFF
>TRBJ2-5|-|TRBV30|-
TGTGCCTGGAGTGTAACAGGACAAGAGACCCAGTACTTC
CAWSVTGQETQYF
>TRBJ2-2|TRBD1|TRBV5-1|-
TGCGCCACTGGGACAGGGAACACCGGGGAGCTGTTTTTT
CATGTGNTGELFF
>TRBJ1-5|-|TRBV19|-
TGTGCCAGTAGTTCGGTAGGGGGAAATCAGCCCCAGCATTTT
CASSSVGGNQPQHF
>TRBJ2-5|TRBD2|TRBV28|-
TGCGCCAGCGGACTTAGCGGGGGGGCGGAGACCCAGTACTTC
CASGLSGGAETQYF
>TRBJ2-3|-|TRBV29-1|-
TGCAGCGTTGTACCACAGATCACAGATACGCAGTATTTT
CSVVPQITDTQYF
>TRBJ2-7|TRBD1|TRBV27|-
TGTGCCAGCAGTTCTACAGGGGGAGGGCAGTACTTC
CASSSTGGGQYF
>TRBJ1-4|-|TRBV6-1|-
TGTGCCAGCAGGATTAACAGGGACGAAAAACTGTTTTTT
CASRINRDEKLFF
>TRBJ2-1|-|TRBV6-4|few
TGTGCCAGCAGCGGGGTAAGAGGGTCCCCTTCGAATGAGCAGTTCTTC
CASSGVRGSPSNEQFF
>TRBJ1-5|-|TRBV18|once
TGTGCCAGCTCACCATCCCAGGACTCCAATCAGCCCCAGCATTTT
CASSPSQDSNQPQHF
>TRBJ1-1|-|TRBV7-9|-
TGTGCCAGCAGCTTAAAAGGTCCGGGAAATGAAGCTTTCTTT
CASSLKGPGNEAFF
>TRBJ1-5|-|TRBV18|-
TGTGCCAGCTCACCGGACGGACTACAGCCCCAGCATTTT
CASSPDGLQPQHF
>TRBJ1-6|-|TRBV7-2|-
TGTGCCAGCAGCTTAGAGTATCTGGGGAGGGGGTCACCCCTCCACTTT
CASSLEYLGRGSPLHF
>TRBJ2-2|-|TRBV11-3|-
TGTGCCAGCAGCCCAGACCCAGGAGGAACCGGGGAGCTGTTTTTT
CASSPDPGGTGELFF
>TRBJ2-3|-|TRBV27|-
TGTGCCAGCAGTTTCCGGGACTGGGGCACAGATACGCAGTATTTT
CASSFRDWGTDTQYF
>TRBJ1-2|-|TRBV7-3|few
TGTGCCAGCAGCTTGGAGCAGGGTATAGGCTACACCTTC
CASSLEQGIGYTF
>TRBJ2-7|-|TRBV6-5|-
TGTGCCAGCAGGGGCAACTTTTTGGCCTACGAGCAGTACTTC
CASRGNFLAYEQYF
>TRBJ2-2|-|TRBV29-1|-
TGCAGCGTTGAAGTTTTCAGGGAGGTCACCGGGGAGCTGTTTTTT
CSVEVFREVTGELFF
>TRBJ2-5|-|TRBV29-1|once
TGCAGCGTTGAATGGTCGCAATTCGCGCAAGAGACCCAGTACTTC
CSVEWSQFAQETQYF
>TRBJ2-7|-|TRBV28|-
TGTGCCAGCAGTTTAAGGCAGGGGAGCTCCTACGAGCAGTACTTC
CASSLRQGSSYEQYF
>TRBJ1-5|TRBD1|TRBV28|-
TGTGCCGTGCGACAGGGTTACAATCAGCCCCAGCATTTT
CAVRQGYNQPQHF
>TRBJ1-6|-|TRBV7-6|-
TGTGCCAGCAGCTTATCCACGGATAATTCACCCCTCCACTTT
CASSLSTDNSPLHF
>TRBJ1-4|-|TRBV19|-
TGTGCCAGTAGTAGGCCGGGAGCTAATGAAAAACTGTTTTTT
CASSRPGANEKLFF
>TRBJ1-2|-|TRBV10-3|-
TGTGCCATCGGCCGGGACATGGGGTATGGCTACACCTTC
CAIGRDMGYGYTF
>TRBJ1-6|-|TRBV6-5|-
TGTGCCAGCAGTTACGGTGTAGCACCCCTCCACTTT
CASSYGVAPLHF
>TRBJ1-2|TRBD1|TRBV30|-
TGCGCCTGGAGCCCGACAGGGGGTGTCTATGGCTACACCTTC
CAWSPTGGVYGYTF
>TRBJ1-5|-|TRBV7-9|-
TGTTCCAGCAGCTTAGCTACCAGTACTCAGCCCCAGCATTTT
CSSSLATSTQPQHF
>TRBJ2-2|-|TRBV30|-
TGTGCCTGGAGGCGGGGGAACACCGGGGAGCTGTTTTTT
CAWRRGNTGELFF
>TRBJ2-6|-|TRBV5-5|once
TGTGCCAGCAGCTCCAGGATCACTGGGGCCAACGTCCTGACTTTC
CASSSRITGANVLTF
>TRBJ2-5|-|TRBV14|once
TGTGCCAGCAGCCAATTCTGGACCCAGTACTTC
CASSQFWTQYF
>TRBJ1-6|-|TRBV4-2|-
TGTGCCAGCAGCCAAGATCACCAGGCCAGGGGTAATTCACCCCTCCACTTT
CASSQDHQARGNSPLHF
>TRBJ1-3|-|TRBV9|-
TGTGCCAGCAGCGTATCGACGGGGATAGGAAACACCATATATTTT
CASSVSTGIGNTIYF
>TRBJ2-5|-|TRBV7-9|-
TGTGCCAGCAGCTCTTTTACAGTCACGGTATCCACCCAGTACTTC
CASSSFTVTVSTQYF
>TRBJ1-3|TRBD1|TRBV30|-
TGTGCCTGGCACCGAGGGACAGGGAAATGGGGGGGAAACACCATATATTTT
CAWHRGTGKWGGNTIYF
>TRBJ2-6|-|TRBV19|-
TGTGCCAGTAGTATAGAAGGAGGGTGGGTCGGGGCCAACGTCCTGACTTTC
CASSIEGGWVGANVLTF
>TRBJ1-2|-|TRBV4-3|once
TGCGCCAGCAGCCAGGCGGTAGAGCTTCGCTATGGCTACACCTTC
CASSQAVELRYGYTF
>TRBJ1-1|-|TRBV5-1|few
TGCGCCAGCAAGCTCGGGATGAACACTGAAGCTTTCTTT
CASKLGMNTEAFF